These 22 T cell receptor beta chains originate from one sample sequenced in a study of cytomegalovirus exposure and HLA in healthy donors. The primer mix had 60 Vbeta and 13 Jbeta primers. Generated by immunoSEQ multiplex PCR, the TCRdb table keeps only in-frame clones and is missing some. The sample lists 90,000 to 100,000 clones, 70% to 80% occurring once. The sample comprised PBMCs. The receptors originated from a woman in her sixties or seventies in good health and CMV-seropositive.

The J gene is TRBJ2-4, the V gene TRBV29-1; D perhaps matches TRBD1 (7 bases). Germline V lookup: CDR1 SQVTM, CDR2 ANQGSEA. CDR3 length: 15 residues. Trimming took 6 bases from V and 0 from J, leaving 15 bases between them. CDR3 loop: CSVRGQGGAKNIQYF. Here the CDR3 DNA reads TGCAGCGTGAGGGGGCAGGGGGGAGCCAAAAACATTCAGTACTTC.

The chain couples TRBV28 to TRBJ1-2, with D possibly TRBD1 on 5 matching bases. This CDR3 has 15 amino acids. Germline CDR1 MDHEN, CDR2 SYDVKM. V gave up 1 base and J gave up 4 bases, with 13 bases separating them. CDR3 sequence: CASSLFRGEVYGYTF. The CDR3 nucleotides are TGTGCCAGCAGTTTATTTCGGGGGGAGGTCTATGGCTACACCTTC.

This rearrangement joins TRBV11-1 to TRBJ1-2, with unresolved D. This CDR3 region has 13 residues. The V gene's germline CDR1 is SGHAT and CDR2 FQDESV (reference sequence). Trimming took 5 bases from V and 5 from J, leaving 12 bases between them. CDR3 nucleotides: TGTGCCAGCAGCCCACAGACCCTATATGGCTACACCTTC. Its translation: CASSPQTLYGYTF.

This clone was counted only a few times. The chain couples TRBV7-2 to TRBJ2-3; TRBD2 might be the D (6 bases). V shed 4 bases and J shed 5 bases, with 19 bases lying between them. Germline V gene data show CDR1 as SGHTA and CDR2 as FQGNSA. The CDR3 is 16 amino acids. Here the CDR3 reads CASSSKGRELGDTQYF. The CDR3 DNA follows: TGTGCCAGCAGCTCGAAAGGACGGGAGCTTGGAGATACGCAGTATTTT.

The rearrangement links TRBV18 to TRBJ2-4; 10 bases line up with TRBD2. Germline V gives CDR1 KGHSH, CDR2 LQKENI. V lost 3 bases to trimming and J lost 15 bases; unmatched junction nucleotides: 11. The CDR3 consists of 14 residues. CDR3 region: CASSPPGTSDLLYF. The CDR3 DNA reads TGTGCCAGCTCACCCCCCGGGACTAGCGACCTTTTGTACTTC.

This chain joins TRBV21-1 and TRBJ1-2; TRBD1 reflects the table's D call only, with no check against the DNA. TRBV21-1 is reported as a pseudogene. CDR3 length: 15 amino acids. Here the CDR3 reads CASSKVSRGQGSYTF. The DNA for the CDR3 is TGTGCCAGCAGCAAAGTGTCAAGGGGACAGGGATCCTACACCTTC.

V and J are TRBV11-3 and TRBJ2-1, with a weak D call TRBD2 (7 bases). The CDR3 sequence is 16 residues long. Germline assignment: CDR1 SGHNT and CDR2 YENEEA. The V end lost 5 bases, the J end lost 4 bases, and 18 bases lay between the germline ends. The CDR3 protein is CASSDPGGRGYNEQFF. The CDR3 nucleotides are TGTGCCAGCAGCGACCCTGGGGGGCGGGGGTACAATGAGCAGTTCTTC. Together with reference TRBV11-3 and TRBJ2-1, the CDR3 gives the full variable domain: EAGVVQSPRYKIIEKKQPVAFWCNPISGHNTLYWYLQNLGQGPELLIRYENEEAVDDSQLPKDRFSAERLKGVDSTLKIQPAELGDSAVYLCASSDPGGRGYNEQFFGPGTRLTVL.

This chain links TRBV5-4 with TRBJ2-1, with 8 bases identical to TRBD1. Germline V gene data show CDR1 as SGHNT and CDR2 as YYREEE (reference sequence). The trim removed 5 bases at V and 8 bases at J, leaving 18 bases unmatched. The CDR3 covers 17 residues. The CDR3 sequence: CASRGAQGVLGNDEQFF. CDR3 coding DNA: TGTGCCAGCAGGGGTGCACAGGGGGTTTTGGGTAACGATGAGCAGTTCTTC.

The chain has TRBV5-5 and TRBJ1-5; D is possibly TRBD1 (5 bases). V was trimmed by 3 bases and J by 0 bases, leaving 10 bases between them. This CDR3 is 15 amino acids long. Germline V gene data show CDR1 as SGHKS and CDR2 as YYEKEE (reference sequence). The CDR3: CASSYDSYSNQPQHF. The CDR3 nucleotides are TGTGCCAGCAGCTATGACAGTTATAGCAATCAGCCCCAGCATTTT. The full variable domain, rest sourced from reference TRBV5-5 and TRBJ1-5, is DAGVTQSPTHLIKTRGQQVTLRCSPISGHKSVSWYQQVLGQGPQFIFQYYEKEERGRGNFPDRFSARQFPNYSSELNVNALLLGDSALYLCASSYDSYSNQPQHFGDGTRLSIL.

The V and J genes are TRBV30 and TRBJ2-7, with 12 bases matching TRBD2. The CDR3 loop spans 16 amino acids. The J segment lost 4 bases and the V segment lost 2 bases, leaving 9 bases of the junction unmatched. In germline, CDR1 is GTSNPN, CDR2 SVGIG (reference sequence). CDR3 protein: CAWSRTSGISSYEQYF. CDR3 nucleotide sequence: TGTGCCTGGAGTAGGACTAGCGGGATATCATCATACGAGCAGTACTTC.

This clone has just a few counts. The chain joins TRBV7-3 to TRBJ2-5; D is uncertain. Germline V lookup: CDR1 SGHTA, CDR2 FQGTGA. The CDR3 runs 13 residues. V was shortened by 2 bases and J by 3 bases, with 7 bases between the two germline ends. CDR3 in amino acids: CASSLAEKETQYF. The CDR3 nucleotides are TGTGCCAGCAGCTTAGCGGAGAAAGAGACCCAGTACTTC.

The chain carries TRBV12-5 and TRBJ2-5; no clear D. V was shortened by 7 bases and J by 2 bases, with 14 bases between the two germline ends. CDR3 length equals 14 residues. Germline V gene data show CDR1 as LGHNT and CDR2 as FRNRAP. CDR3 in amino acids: CASAFRGVQETQYF. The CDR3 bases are TGTGCTAGTGCCTTCCGAGGAGTACAAGAGACCCAGTACTTC.

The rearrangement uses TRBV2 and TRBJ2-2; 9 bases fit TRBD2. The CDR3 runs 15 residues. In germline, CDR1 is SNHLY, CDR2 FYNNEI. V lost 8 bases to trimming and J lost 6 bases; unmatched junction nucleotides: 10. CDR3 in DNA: TGTGCCAGCTCCGCCTGGCGGGAGGGCGCCGGGGAGCTGTTTTTT. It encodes CASSAWREGAGELFF. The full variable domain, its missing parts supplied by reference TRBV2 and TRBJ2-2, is EPEVTQTPSHQVTQMGQEVILRCVPISNHLYFYWYRQILGQKVEFLVSFYNNEISEKSEIFDDQFSVERPDGSNFTLKIRSTKLEDSAMYFCASSAWREGAGELFFGEGSRLTVL.

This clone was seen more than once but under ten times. The CDR3 is CASSPRQASSYEQYF. In DNA form, the CDR3 reads TGCGCCAGCAGCCCGAGACAGGCAAGCTCCTACGAGCAGTACTTC. The rearrangement links TRBV5-1 to TRBJ2-7, with D maybe TRBD1 (6 bases). Trimming took off 4 bases at V and 0 bases at J, with 14 bases between the two ends. The CDR3 totals 15 residues. CDR1 SGHRS and CDR2 YFSETQ come from the germline V gene.

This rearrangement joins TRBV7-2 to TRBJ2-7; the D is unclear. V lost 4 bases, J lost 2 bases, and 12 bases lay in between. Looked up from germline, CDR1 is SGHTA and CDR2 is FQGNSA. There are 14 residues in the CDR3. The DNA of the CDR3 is TGTGCCAGCAGCTCAAGAGCTAGTACCTACGAGCAGTACTTC. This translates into CASSSRASTYEQYF.

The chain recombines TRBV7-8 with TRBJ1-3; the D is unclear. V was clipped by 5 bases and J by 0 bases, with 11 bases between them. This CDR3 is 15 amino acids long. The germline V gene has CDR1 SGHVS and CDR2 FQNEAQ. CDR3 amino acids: CASSAVRSSGNTIYF. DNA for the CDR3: TGTGCCAGCAGCGCGGTGCGCAGCTCTGGAAACACCATATATTTT.

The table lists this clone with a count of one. The CDR3 protein is CASSTGSTYEQYF. The CDR3 DNA reads TGTGCCAGCAGTACAGGTTCAACCTACGAGCAGTACTTC. V is TRBV6-1 and J is TRBJ2-5; TRBD1 might be the D (5 bases). The J call is doubtful: the DNA matches TRBJ2-7 better. The CDR3 is 13 amino acids. The germline V gene encodes CDR1 MNHNS and CDR2 SASEGT.

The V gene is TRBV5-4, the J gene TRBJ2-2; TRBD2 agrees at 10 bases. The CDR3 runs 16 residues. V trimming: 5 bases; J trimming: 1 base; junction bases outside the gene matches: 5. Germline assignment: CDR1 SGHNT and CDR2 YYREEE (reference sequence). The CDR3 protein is CASRATSGMNTGELFF. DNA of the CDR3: TGTGCCAGCAGGGCCACTAGCGGGATGAACACCGGGGAGCTGTTTTTT. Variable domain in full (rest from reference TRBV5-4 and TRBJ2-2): ETGVTQSPTHLIKTRGQQVTLRCSSQSGHNTVSWYQQALGQGPQFIFQYYREEENGRGNFPPRFSGLQFPNYSSELNVNALELDDSALYLCASRATSGMNTGELFFGEGSRLTVL.

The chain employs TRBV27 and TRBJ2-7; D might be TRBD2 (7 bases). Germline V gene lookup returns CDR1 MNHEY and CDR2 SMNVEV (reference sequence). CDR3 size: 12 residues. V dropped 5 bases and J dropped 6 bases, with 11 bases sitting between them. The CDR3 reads CASSEGGTEQYF. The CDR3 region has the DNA TGTGCCAGCAGTGAGGGGGGGACCGAGCAGTACTTC.

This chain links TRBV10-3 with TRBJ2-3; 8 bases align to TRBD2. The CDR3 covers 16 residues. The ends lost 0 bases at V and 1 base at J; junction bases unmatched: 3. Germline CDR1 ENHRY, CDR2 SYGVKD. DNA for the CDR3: TGTGCCATCAGTGAGTCGGCGGGAGGCCGCACAGATACGCAGTATTTT. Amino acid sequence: CAISESAGGRTDTQYF.

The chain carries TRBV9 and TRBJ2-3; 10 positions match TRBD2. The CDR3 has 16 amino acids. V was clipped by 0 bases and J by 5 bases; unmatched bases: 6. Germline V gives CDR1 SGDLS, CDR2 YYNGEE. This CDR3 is CASSVAPSGRGDTQYF. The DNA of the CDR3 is TGTGCCAGCAGCGTAGCGCCTAGCGGGAGAGGAGATACGCAGTATTTT.

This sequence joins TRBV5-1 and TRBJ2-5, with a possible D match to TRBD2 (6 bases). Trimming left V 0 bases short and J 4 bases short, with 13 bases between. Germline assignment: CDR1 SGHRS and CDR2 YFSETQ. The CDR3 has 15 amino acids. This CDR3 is CASSLGTISGETQYF. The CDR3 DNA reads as TGCGCCAGCAGCTTGGGGACTATCAGCGGAGAGACCCAGTACTTC.